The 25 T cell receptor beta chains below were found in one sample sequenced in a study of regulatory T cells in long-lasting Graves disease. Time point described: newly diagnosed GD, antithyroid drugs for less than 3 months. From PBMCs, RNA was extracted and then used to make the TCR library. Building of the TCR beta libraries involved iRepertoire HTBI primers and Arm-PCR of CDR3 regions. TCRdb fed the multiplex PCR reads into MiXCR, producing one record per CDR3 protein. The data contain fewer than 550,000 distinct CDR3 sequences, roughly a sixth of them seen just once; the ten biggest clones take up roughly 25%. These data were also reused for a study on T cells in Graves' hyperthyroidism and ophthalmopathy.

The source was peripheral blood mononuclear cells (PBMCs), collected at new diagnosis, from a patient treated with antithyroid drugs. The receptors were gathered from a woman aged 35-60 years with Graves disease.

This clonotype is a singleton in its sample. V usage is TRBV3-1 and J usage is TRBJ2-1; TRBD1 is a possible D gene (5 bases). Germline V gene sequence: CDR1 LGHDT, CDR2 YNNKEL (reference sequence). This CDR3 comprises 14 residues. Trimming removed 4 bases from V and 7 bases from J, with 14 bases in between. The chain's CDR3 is CASSLQGPWNEQFF. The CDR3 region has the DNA TGTGCCAGCAGCCTCCAGGGTCCCTGGAATGAGCAGTTCTTC.

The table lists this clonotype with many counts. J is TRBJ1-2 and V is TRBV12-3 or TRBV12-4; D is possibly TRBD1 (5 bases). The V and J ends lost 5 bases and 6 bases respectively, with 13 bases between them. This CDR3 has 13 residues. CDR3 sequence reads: CASSPSQGNGYTF. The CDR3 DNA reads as TGTGCCAGCAGTCCTTCCCAGGGAAATGGCTACACCTTC.

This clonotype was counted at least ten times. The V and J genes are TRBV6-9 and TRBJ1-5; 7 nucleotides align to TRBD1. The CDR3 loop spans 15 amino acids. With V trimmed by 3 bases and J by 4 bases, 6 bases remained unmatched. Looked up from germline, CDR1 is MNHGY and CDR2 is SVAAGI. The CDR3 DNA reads TGTGCCAGCAGTTACCCAACAGGGGCAAATCAGCCCCAGCATTTT. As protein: CASSYPTGANQPQHF.

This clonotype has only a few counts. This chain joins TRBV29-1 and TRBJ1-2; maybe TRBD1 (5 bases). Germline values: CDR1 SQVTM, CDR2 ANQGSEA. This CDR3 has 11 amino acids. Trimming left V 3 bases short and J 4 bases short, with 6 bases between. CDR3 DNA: TGCAGCGTTGAGGGGACCTATGGCTACACCTTC. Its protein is CSVEGTYGYTF.

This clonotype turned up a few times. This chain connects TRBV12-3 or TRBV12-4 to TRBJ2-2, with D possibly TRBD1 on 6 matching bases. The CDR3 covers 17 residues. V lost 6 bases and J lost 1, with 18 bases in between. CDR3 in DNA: TGTGCCAGCAGCCCCGAGTACAGGGTGTGGAACACCGGGGAGCTGTTTTTT. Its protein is CASSPEYRVWNTGELFF.

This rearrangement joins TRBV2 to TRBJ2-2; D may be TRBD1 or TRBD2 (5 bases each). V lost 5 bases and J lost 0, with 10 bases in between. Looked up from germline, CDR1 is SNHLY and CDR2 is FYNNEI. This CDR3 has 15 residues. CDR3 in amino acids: CASSTGRTNTGELFF. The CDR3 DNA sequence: TGTGCCAGCAGTACGGGACGGACGAACACCGGGGAGCTGTTTTTT.

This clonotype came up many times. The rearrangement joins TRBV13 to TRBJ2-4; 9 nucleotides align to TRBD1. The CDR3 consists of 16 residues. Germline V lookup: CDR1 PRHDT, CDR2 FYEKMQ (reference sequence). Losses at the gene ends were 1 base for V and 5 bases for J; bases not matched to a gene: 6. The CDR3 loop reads CASSLAWDRDQNIQYF. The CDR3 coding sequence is TGTGCCAGCAGCTTAGCCTGGGACAGGGATCAAAACATTCAGTACTTC.

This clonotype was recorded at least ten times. The CDR3 spells CASSLGGTSIDEQFF. CDR3 nucleotide sequence: TGCGCCAGCAGCTTAGGGGGGACTTCTATCGATGAGCAGTTCTTC. The chain employs TRBV5-1 and TRBJ2-1; D may be TRBD1 or TRBD2 (6 bases each). Germline V gene lookup returns CDR1 SGHRS and CDR2 YFSETQ. The CDR3 is 15 amino acids. Trimming pared 2 bases from V and 8 bases from J, leaving 17 bases between. Drawing the rest from reference TRBV5-1 and TRBJ2-1, the complete variable domain is KAGVTQTPRYLIKTRGQQVTLSCSPISGHRSVSWYQQTPGQGLQFLFEYFSETQRNKGNFPGRFSGRQFSNSRSEMNVSTLELGDSALYLCASSLGGTSIDEQFFGPGTRLTVL.

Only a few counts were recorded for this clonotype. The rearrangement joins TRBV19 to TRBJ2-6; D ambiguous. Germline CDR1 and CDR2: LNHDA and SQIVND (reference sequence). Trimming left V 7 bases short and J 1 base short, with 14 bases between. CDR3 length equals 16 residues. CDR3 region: CASTFRMGSGANVLTF. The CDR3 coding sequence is TGTGCCAGTACCTTCCGGATGGGGTCTGGGGCCAACGTCCTGACTTTC.

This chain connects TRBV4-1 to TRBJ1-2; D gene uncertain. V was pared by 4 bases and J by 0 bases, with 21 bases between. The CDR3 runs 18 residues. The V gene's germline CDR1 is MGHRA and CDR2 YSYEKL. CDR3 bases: TGCGCCAGCAGCCCAGAAAGGGCGCCACCCCCCTCTAACTATGGCTACACCTTC. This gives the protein CASSPERAPPPSNYGYTF.

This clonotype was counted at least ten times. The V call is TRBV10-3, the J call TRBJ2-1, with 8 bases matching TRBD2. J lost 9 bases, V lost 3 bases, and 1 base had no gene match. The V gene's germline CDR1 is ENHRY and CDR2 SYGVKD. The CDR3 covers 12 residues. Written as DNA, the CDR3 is TGTGCCATCAGTGACGCGGGAGGTGAGCAGTTCTTC. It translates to CAISDAGGEQFF.

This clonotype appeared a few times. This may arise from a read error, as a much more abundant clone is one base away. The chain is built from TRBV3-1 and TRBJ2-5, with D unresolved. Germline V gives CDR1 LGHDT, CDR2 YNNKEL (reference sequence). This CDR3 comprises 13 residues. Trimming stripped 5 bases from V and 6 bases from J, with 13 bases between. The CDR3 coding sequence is TGTGCCAGCAGCGTTACTGGCGAGCAGACCCAGTACTTC. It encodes CASSVTGEQTQYF.

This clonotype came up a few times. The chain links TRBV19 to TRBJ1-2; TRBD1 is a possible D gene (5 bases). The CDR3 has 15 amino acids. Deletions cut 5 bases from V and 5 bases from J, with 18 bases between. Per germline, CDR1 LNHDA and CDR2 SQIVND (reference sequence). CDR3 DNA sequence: TGTGCCAGTAGTCCGACGCAGGGACTCTCATATGGCTACACCTTC. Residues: CASSPTQGLSYGYTF.

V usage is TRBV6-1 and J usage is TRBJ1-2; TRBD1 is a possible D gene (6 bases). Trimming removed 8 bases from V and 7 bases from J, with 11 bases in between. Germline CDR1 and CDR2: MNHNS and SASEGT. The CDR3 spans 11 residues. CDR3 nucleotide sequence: TGTGCCAGCTTTAGGGGGGGTGGCTACACCTTC. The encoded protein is CASFRGGGYTF.

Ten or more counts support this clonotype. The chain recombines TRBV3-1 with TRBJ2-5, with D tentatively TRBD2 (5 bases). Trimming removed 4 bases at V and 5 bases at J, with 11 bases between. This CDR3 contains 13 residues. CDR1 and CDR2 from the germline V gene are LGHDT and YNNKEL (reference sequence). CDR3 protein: CASSRTVAETQYF. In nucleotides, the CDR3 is TGTGCCAGCAGCCGGACCGTAGCGGAGACCCAGTACTTC.

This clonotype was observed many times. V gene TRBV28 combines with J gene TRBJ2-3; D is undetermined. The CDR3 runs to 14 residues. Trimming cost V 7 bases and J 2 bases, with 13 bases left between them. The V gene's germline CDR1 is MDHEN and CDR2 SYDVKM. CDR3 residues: CASISLESTDTQYF. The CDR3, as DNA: TGTGCCAGCATTTCTTTGGAGTCCACAGATACGCAGTATTTT.

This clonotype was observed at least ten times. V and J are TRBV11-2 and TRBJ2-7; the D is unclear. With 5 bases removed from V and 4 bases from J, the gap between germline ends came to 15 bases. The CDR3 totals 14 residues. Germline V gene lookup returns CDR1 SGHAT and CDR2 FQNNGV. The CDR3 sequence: CASSPPGSIYEQYF. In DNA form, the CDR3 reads TGTGCCAGCAGCCCCCCTGGGTCCATATACGAGCAGTACTTC.

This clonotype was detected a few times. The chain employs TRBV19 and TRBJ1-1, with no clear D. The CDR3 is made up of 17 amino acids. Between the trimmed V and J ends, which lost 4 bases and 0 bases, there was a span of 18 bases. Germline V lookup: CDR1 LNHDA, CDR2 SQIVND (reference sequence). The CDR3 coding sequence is TGTGCCAGTAGTAGACGAGAATCCCCGCGGGTGAACACTGAAGCTTTCTTT. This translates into CASSRRESPRVNTEAFF.

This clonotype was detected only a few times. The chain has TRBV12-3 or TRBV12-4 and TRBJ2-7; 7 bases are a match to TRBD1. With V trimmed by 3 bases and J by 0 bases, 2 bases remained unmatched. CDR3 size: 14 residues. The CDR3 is CASSFEGASYEQYF. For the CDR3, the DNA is TGTGCCAGCAGTTTCGAGGGGGCCTCCTACGAGCAGTACTTC.

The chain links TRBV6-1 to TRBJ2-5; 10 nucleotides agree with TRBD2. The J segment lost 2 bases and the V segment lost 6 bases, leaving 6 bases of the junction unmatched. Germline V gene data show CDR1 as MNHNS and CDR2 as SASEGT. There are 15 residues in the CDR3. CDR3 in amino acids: CASSLGLAVQETQYF. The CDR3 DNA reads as TGTGCCAGCAGCCTCGGACTAGCGGTTCAAGAGACCCAGTACTTC.

CDR3 sequence reads: CASSYSPISSYEQYF. CDR3 bases: TGTGCCAGCAGTTACTCACCAATCTCCTCCTACGAGCAGTACTTC. The V call is TRBV6-5, the J call TRBJ2-7; D is undetermined. CDR3 length equals 15 residues. In germline, CDR1 is MNHEY, CDR2 SVGAGI. The V and J ends lost 0 bases and 0 bases respectively, with 9 bases between them.

CDR3: CASSLGEVDTEAFF. The CDR3 coding sequence is TGTGCCAGCAGTTTAGGGGAGGTGGACACTGAAGCTTTCTTT. The chain employs TRBV12-3 or TRBV12-4 and TRBJ1-1, with D unresolved. Trimming stripped 1 base from V and 3 bases from J, with 9 bases between. The CDR3 spans 14 residues.

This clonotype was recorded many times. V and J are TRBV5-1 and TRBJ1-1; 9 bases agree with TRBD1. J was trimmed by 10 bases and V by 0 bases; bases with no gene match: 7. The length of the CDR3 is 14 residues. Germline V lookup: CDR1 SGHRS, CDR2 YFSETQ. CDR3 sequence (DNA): TGCGCCAGCAGCTTGGCGGGACAGGGTTCTGCAGCTTTCTTT. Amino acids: CASSLAGQGSAAFF.

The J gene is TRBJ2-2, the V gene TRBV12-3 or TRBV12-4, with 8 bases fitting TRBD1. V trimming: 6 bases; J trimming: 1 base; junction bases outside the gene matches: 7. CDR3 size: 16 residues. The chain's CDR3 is CASSHSTGENTGELFF. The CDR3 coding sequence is TGTGCCAGCAGCCATTCGACAGGGGAGAACACCGGGGAGCTGTTTTTT.

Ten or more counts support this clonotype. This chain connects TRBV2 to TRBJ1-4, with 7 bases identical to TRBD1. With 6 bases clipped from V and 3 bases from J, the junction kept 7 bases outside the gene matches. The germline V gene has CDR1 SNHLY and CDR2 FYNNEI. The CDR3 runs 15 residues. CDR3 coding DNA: TGTGCCAGCAGCAACTCGGGACAGTCTAATGAAAAACTGTTTTTT. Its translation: CASSNSGQSNEKLFF.